This T cell receptor beta chain was observed in a study of early T cells in non-severe SARS-CoV-2 infection (dated by TCRdb to about 2021). Background on the whole study: Because TCR sequencing relied on bulk RNA taken from unsorted whole blood, pairing of alpha and beta chains was not possible.

This was a case-control study nested in a cohort of healthcare workers in London, UK, who had nasopharyngeal swab PCR tests and blood samples taken every week. Healthcare workers were enrolled in the week of the UK lockdown, from 23 to 31 March 2020, and were followed every week for up to roughly 16 weeks. Receptor libraries were prepared by 5' RACE. Sequenced on a NextSeq 500. Unique molecular identifiers were attached to individual cDNA molecules in the TCR library protocol so that sequencing error and PCR bias could be corrected. Sequencing covered both TCR alpha and beta chains, and within each sample the abundances of alpha and beta sequences were tightly co-correlated. As for the authors' bioinformatics: Decombinator V4 was used to annotate TCR sequences for V gene, J gene and CDR3. TCRs were defined as expanded if a significant change between any two time points was detected under a Poisson model with p below 0.0001. TCR abundances were normalised to the total number of TCRs sequenced per sample and were expressed as counts per million. MAIT TCRs were defined by TRAV1-2 paired with TRAJ12, TRAJ20 or TRAJ33, and iNKT TCRs by TRAV10 paired with TRAJ18. VDJdb, accessed 1 November 2021, was searched for CMV, EBV and SARS-CoV-2 annotated TCRs, excluding TCRs annotated for multiple antigens. TCRdb passed the public sequencing reads through fastp at Q25 and MiXCR, retaining productive beta sequences. Every CDR3 protein is listed once, alongside the most common genes and DNA of its rows. What appears here as the V and J calls and clone size reflects TCRdb's work, not the paper's. The sample contains roughly 24,000 distinct CDR3 sequences, 4.5% to 6% of them found a single time. The ten most abundant clones make up approximately 4.2% of the sample.

CDR1 and CDR2 are drawn from the germline V gene: SGHTA, FQGNSA. The V end loses 2 bases and the J end loses 0 bases, and a stretch of 14 bases separates them. Including cysteine and phenylalanine, the CDR3 has 16 amino acids. Only the CDR3 DNA stays, 48 bases, in frame from base 1. This clonotype was counted at least ten times. Its antigen remains undetermined. No much larger clone is present one base from it, and per-base qualities are unavailable. Results and caveats for the whole study, not just this receptor: VDJdb matching was skewed toward anti-spike CD8 responses and likely underestimated virus-specific expansions by missing private and CD4 specificities.

This TCR was recovered from an adult who was a healthcare worker with PCR-confirmed SARS-CoV-2 infection or an uninfected control (not recorded which). The V gene is TRBV7-2 and the J gene is TRBJ2-7, with the D gene not confidently named. The sample was whole blood. The CDR3 is CASSLHPGTFSYEQYF. The nucleotide sequence is TGTGCCAGCAGCTTACATCCCGGAACTTTCTCCTACGAGCAGTACTTC.